The 24 T cell receptor beta chains presented below share a single source sample, sequenced in a study of Graves' ophthalmopathy and Graves' hyperthyroidism (dated by TCRdb to 2016 to 2019). Sequencing took place on an Illumina HiSeq 2000. TCR beta CDR3 regions were amplified from RNA transcripts for repertoire sequencing. A first-round RT-PCR used HTBI primers with the Qiagen OneStep RT-PCR kit, followed by a second-round multiplex PCR, size selection and purification. Using fastp at Q25 and MiXCR, TCRdb reprocessed the public reads and kept productive beta chains. Each CDR3 protein gets just one entry, which takes the most common genes and DNA from the rows behind it. This sample comprises approximately 380,000 distinct CDR3 sequences, around 21% of them detected only once. The top ten constitute approximately 3% of the sample. Sequenced: peripheral blood. The receptor set was obtained from a woman younger than 35 with stable Graves' hyperthyroidism. Donor details come from another sample of the same person, matched by shared clones.

This clonotype appeared many times. The V gene is TRBV6-1, the J gene TRBJ2-7; 11 nucleotides match TRBD1. Losses at the gene ends were 5 bases for V and 7 bases for J; bases not matched to a gene: 13. This CDR3 comprises 16 residues. Germline values: CDR1 MNHNS, CDR2 SASEGT. The chain's CDR3 is CASSPPADRGRGEQYF. CDR3 nucleotide sequence: TGTGCCAGCAGTCCCCCGGCGGACAGGGGGCGAGGAGAGCAGTACTTC.

The chain recombines TRBV2 with TRBJ1-6, with D possibly TRBD1 on 5 matching bases. The CDR3 covers 14 residues. The germline CDR1 and CDR2 sequences are SNHLY and FYNNEI. The V end was cut by 6 bases, the J end by 5 bases, with 11 bases between. This chain's CDR3 is CASRREGDNSPLHF. In DNA, the CDR3 is TGTGCCAGCAGGAGGGAAGGGGATAATTCACCCCTCCACTTT.

Points on this clonotype: At one of its ends the junction is not consistent with the germline gene, which may arise from a read error. The CDR3 sequence is CASILLRVTTF. CDR3 nucleotides: TGTGCCAGCATCTTACTCAGGGTTACCACCTTC. This sequence joins TRBV7-2 and TRBJ1-2; D possibly corresponds to TRBD1 (5 bases). The CDR3 spans 11 residues. In germline, CDR1 is SGHTA, CDR2 FQGNSA.

This clonotype was found many times. The J gene is TRBJ2-5, the V gene TRBV19; D unclear. V lost 2 bases and J lost 2, with 6 bases in between. CDR1 LNHDA and CDR2 SQIVND come from the germline V gene (reference sequence). The CDR3 runs to 13 residues. The DNA for the CDR3 is TGTGCCAGTAGTATACAGTTACAAGAGACCCAGTACTTC. Its protein is CASSIQLQETQYF.

This clonotype has at least ten counts. The chain employs TRBV4-1 and TRBJ1-3, with 8 positions matching TRBD1. CDR1 is MGHRA and CDR2 is YSYEKL in the germline V gene. V lost 6 bases and J lost 4; bases outside the gene matches: 8. The CDR3 is made up of 15 amino acids. This chain's CDR3 is CASSLVQGDGNTIYF. The CDR3, as DNA: TGCGCCAGCAGTCTCGTACAGGGGGACGGAAACACCATATATTTT.

To note about this clonotype: The junction does not match germline at one end; this may be a read error. The rearrangement joins TRBV12-3 or TRBV12-4 to TRBJ2-2; 10 bases fit TRBD2. CDR3 length: 17 amino acids. CDR3 in amino acids: CGSSASSGRVLFRELFF. CDR3 DNA: TGTGGCAGCAGTGCATCTAGCGGGAGAGTGTTGTTCCGGGAGCTGTTTTTT.

This clonotype has at least ten counts. The chain has TRBV7-8 and TRBJ1-1, with 10 nucleotides matching TRBD1. The trim removed 5 bases at V and 6 bases at J, leaving 9 bases unmatched. Germline V gene lookup returns CDR1 SGHVS and CDR2 FQNEAQ. The CDR3 extends over 15 amino acids. The CDR3 loop is CASSTQTGGSPEAFF. In DNA, the CDR3 is TGTGCCAGCAGCACGCAGACAGGGGGCAGTCCTGAAGCTTTCTTT.

This clonotype was counted a few times. A much larger clone differs by one base, so this may be a read error. The rearrangement links TRBV30 to TRBJ2-7; D uncertain. This CDR3 spans 11 amino acids. Per the germline V gene, CDR1 is GTSNPN and CDR2 is SVGIG (reference sequence). CDR3 DNA: TGTGCCTGGAGTAAGATGCACGAGCGGTACTTC. Residues: CAWSKMHERYF. The whole variable domain, filled in from reference TRBV30 and TRBJ2-7, reads SQTIHQWPATLVQPVGSPLSLECTVEGTSNPNLYWYRQAAGRGLQLLFYSVGIGQISSEVPQNLSASRPQDRQFILSSKKLLLSDSGFYLCAWSKMHERYFGPGTRLTVT.

This clonotype has only a few counts. A much larger clone differs from this one at a single base, so this may be a read error. The chain is built from TRBV29-1 and TRBJ2-5; a weak D match, TRBD1 (6 bases). There are 14 residues in the CDR3. The germline V gene has CDR1 SQVTM and CDR2 ANQGSEA. V was cut by 4 bases and J by 4 bases, with 16 bases left in between. The CDR3 spells CSVVKQGRRETQYF. In DNA form, the CDR3 reads TGCAGCGTTGTAAAACAGGGTCGTAGAGAGACCCAGTACTTC. Looking up the rest from reference TRBV29-1 and TRBJ2-5 gives the full variable domain: SAVISQKPSRDICQRGTSLTIQCQVDSQVTMMFWYRQQPGQSLTLIATANQGSEATYESGFVIDKFPISRPNLTFSTLTVSNMSPEDSSIYLCSVVKQGRRETQYFGPGTRLLVL.

The sample holds many counts of this clonotype. The chain's CDR3 is CASSLTGAIGYTF. The CDR3 region has the DNA TGTGCCAGCAGCCTCACAGGGGCGATTGGCTACACCTTC. The rearrangement links TRBV28 to TRBJ1-2, with 7 nucleotides matching TRBD1. The CDR3 contains 13 residues. Germline V lookup: CDR1 MDHEN, CDR2 SYDVKM. J was trimmed by 7 bases and V by 6 bases; bases with no gene match: 8.

This clonotype was detected ten times or more. The chain joins TRBV6-1 to TRBJ2-6, with D possibly called TRBD1 or TRBD2 (5 bases each). CDR1 is MNHNS and CDR2 is SASEGT in the germline V gene. The CDR3 is 16 residues long. V gave up 2 bases and J gave up 2 bases, with 10 bases separating them. The CDR3 sequence: CASSETGTAGANVLTF. DNA for the CDR3: TGTGCCAGCAGTGAAACCGGGACGGCTGGGGCCAACGTCCTGACTTTC.

At least ten counts were recorded for this clonotype. The DNA of the CDR3 is TGTGCCATCAGTGAGGACAGGGGATATGGCTACACCTTC. Protein product: CAISEDRGYGYTF. The chain uses TRBV10-3 and TRBJ1-2; 8 bases are a match to TRBD1. J was trimmed by 5 bases and V by 2 bases; bases with no gene match: 1. The CDR3 totals 13 residues. Germline V gene lookup returns CDR1 ENHRY and CDR2 SYGVKD.

The sample holds many counts of this clonotype. V usage is TRBV28 and J usage is TRBJ2-7; weak D call: TRBD2 (6 bases). Between the trimmed V and J ends, which lost 5 bases and 4 bases, there was a span of 18 bases. Per germline, CDR1 MDHEN and CDR2 SYDVKM. The CDR3 has 15 residues. CDR3 sequence reads: CASSPAGTGKYEQYF. CDR3 sequence (DNA): TGTGCCAGCAGTCCGGCTGGGACTGGCAAATACGAGCAGTACTTC.

This clonotype was observed at least ten times. The gene calls are TRBV7-2 and TRBJ2-1; 14 nucleotides align to TRBD2. This CDR3 comprises 18 residues. Germline assignment: CDR1 SGHTA and CDR2 FQGNSA. The J segment lost 4 bases and the V segment lost 7 bases, leaving 12 bases of the junction unmatched. In nucleotides, the CDR3 is TGTGCCAGCAACCCGAGCCTGGGACTAGCGGGAGCATACAATGAGCAGTTCTTC. Translating it yields CASNPSLGLAGAYNEQFF.

This clonotype was seen only once. DNA for the CDR3: TGCAGTGCTAGCCAAGTAGGGCGGGTCGATCAGTACTTC. Its translation is CSASQVGRVDQYF. This chain links TRBV20-1 with TRBJ2-7, with a weak D call TRBD2 (5 bases). Germline V gene data show CDR1 as DFQATT and CDR2 as SNEGSKA (reference sequence). Trimming took off 3 bases at V and 10 bases at J, with 19 bases between the two ends. This CDR3 spans 13 amino acids.

This clonotype was seen a handful of times. This sequence joins TRBV18 and TRBJ2-7, with a weak D call TRBD1 (5 bases). Germline-derived CDR1 and CDR2 are KGHSH and LQKENI. The CDR3 totals 15 residues. V lost 0 bases and J 3 bases, leaving 12 bases between the germline ends. The CDR3 here is CASSPPSSGYYEQYF. The CDR3 region has the DNA TGTGCCAGCTCACCACCCTCCTCAGGGTACTACGAGCAGTACTTC.

At least ten counts were recorded for this clonotype. The gene calls are TRBV20-1 and TRBJ1-5; D is uncertain. Germline values: CDR1 DFQATT, CDR2 SNEGSKA (reference sequence). V was clipped by 3 bases and J by 2 bases, with 14 bases between them. The CDR3 contains 15 residues. Here the CDR3 reads CSARGHNRGNQPQHF. The CDR3 coding sequence is TGCAGTGCTAGGGGCCATAATAGAGGCAATCAGCCCCAGCATTTT.

The V call is TRBV20-1, the J call TRBJ1-1, with D tentatively TRBD1 (5 bases). Germline V lookup: CDR1 DFQATT, CDR2 SNEGSKA (reference sequence). V was trimmed by 0 bases and J by 4 bases, leaving 12 bases between them. This CDR3 spans 14 amino acids. The DNA for the CDR3 is TGCAGTGCTAGAGATTCAGGGACGATCACTGAAGCTTTCTTT. This codes for CSARDSGTITEAFF.

This clonotype has at least ten counts. Given a much more abundant clone one base away, this may be a read error. The rearrangement joins TRBV6-5 to TRBJ2-7; D could derive from TRBD1 or TRBD2 (5 bases each). The CDR3 is made up of 15 amino acids. Trimming removed 2 bases from V and 6 bases from J, with 17 bases in between. The V gene's germline CDR1 is MNHEY and CDR2 SVGAGI. The CDR3 bases are TGTGCCAGCAGTTACCGGGACGGCGAAACCTGCGAGCAGTACTTC. Its protein product is CASSYRDGETCEQYF.

The CDR3 loop reads CASSDPGRGTEAFF. Written as DNA, the CDR3 is TGTGCCAGCAGTGATCCAGGGAGGGGGACTGAAGCTTTCTTT. The chain recombines TRBV25-1 with TRBJ1-1, with D perhaps matching TRBD1 (6 bases). The CDR3 is made up of 14 amino acids. With 3 bases removed from V and 5 bases from J, the gap between germline ends came to 13 bases. Germline V CDR1 and CDR2: MGHDK, SYGVNS.

There are a few counts of this clonotype. The chain is built from TRBV12-3 or TRBV12-4 and TRBJ2-2; 7 bases match TRBD1. V shed 4 bases, J shed 3 bases, and the junction held 8 bases outside the gene matches. CDR3 size: 16 residues. For the CDR3, the DNA is TGTGCCAGCAGTTCGGGGACAGTAGCCCACACCGGGGAGCTGTTTTTT. Its protein product is CASSSGTVAHTGELFF.

This clonotype was counted ten times or more. The rearrangement links TRBV6-2 or TRBV6-3 to TRBJ1-1; D is perhaps TRBD1 (6 bases). Trimming took off 6 bases at V and 8 bases at J, with 10 bases between the two ends. Germline V CDR1 and CDR2: MNHEY, SVGEGT. The CDR3 is 11 residues long. CDR3 in DNA: TGTGCCAGCAGCAGCGGGGGCGAAGCTTTCTTT. Amino acids: CASSSGGEAFF.

This clonotype was found many times. A much larger clone sits a single nucleotide away, making a read error possible. This chain joins TRBV20-1 and TRBJ2-5; unclear D gene. The CDR3 is 14 amino acids. Germline lookup yields CDR1 DFQATT and CDR2 SNEGSKA (reference sequence). CDR3 amino acids: CSARDPVDQETQHF. CDR3 bases: TGCAGTGCTAGAGATCCCGTGGACCAAGAGACCCAGCACTTC.

This clonotype has at least ten counts. The rearrangement links TRBV24-1 to TRBJ2-7; 7 nucleotides line up with TRBD2. V shed 10 bases, J shed 1 base, and the junction held 6 bases outside the gene matches. Germline values: CDR1 KGHDR, CDR2 SFDVKD. This CDR3 comprises 13 residues. The CDR3: CATNLAASYEQYF. The CDR3 DNA sequence: TGTGCCACAAACCTAGCGGCATCCTACGAGCAGTACTTC.